This T cell receptor (beta chain) was captured by sequencing in a study of blood T cell repertoires in COVID-19. Germline assignment: CDR1 LNHDA and CDR2 SQIVND (reference sequence). Trimming pared 7 bases from V and 5 bases from J, leaving 12 bases between. The CDR3 sequence is 13 residues long. Clones were sequenced by immunoSEQ multiplex PCR, and TCRdb holds only the in-frame ones, with some missing. The sample records around 170,000 clones, about 86% being singletons. The clonotype comes from a man aged 25 to 40 with active or convalescent COVID-19. V usage is TRBV19 and J usage is TRBJ2-4; TRBD2 might be the D (6 bases). The sample comprised peripheral blood. CDR3 region: CASTGREENIQYF. The CDR3 nucleotides are TGTGCCAGTACGGGTAGGGAGGAAAACATTCAGTACTTC. The entire variable domain, with the rest obtained from reference TRBV19 and TRBJ2-4, is as follows: DGGITQSPKYLFRKEGQNVTLSCEQNLNHDAMYWYRQDPGQGLRLIYYSQIVNDFQKGDIAEGYSVSREKKESFPLTVTSAQKNPTAFYLCASTGREENIQYFGAGTRLSVL.